This is a list of T cell receptor beta chains from one sample in a study of T cell repertoires in cytomegalovirus infection. In TCRdb, the reads were re-called with MiXCR into one record per CDR3 protein. The table lists roughly 190,000 distinct CDR3 sequences, nearly 9.5% of them singletons. Sequencing input: PBMCs. Receptors originate from a human donor in good health (CMV status not recorded). Some clones in this sample may be carry-over from other donors' samples. CDR3s include the opening cysteine and the closing phenylalanine or tryptophan.

v_gene	j_gene	CDR3aa
TRBV20-1	TRBJ2-5	CSARLYRGQETQYF
TRBV7-6	TRBJ2-7	CASSLVAGEIYEQYF
TRBV19	TRBJ2-5	CASSTTSGSGETQYF
TRBV12-3/TRBV12-4	TRBJ2-7	CASSLGRLPSYEQYF
TRBV7-9	TRBJ2-5	CASSSRWGRETQYF
TRBV19	TRBJ1-1	CASSMGQGKAFF
TRBV6-5	TRBJ2-3	CASSYSSAYTDTQYF
TRBV2	TRBJ1-6	CASGWDSYNSPLHF
TRBV19	TRBJ1-1	CASSISVGAPGTEAFF
TRBV2	TRBJ2-3	CASSPGTSGRLDTQYF
TRBV6-2/TRBV6-3	TRBJ2-3	CASSPAGASTDTQYF
TRBV11-2	TRBJ2-2	CASSSSLEPGELFF
TRBV20-1	TRBJ2-3	CSARPGGGTDTQYF
TRBV12-3/TRBV12-4	TRBJ1-4	CASSLEDRDEEKLFF
TRBV7-2	TRBJ1-1	CASSLDSPDTTTEAFF
TRBV11-2	TRBJ2-2	CASSSRRLAGITGELFF
TRBV28	TRBJ1-3	CASSLGPGNTIYF
TRBV7-2	TRBJ2-2	CASRRGGGNTGELFF